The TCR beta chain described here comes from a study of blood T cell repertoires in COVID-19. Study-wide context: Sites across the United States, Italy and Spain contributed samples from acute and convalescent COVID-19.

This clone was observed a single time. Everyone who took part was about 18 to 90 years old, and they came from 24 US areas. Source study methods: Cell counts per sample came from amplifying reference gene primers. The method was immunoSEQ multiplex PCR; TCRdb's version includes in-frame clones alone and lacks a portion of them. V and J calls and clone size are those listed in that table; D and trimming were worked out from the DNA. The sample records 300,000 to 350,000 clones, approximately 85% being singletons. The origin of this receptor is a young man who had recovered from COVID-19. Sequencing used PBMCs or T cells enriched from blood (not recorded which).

The CDR3 sequence is CASSLSFPYNEQFF. Written as DNA, the CDR3 is TGTGCCAGCAGCTTATCCTTCCCGTACAATGAGCAGTTCTTC. The J gene is TRBJ2-1, the V gene TRBV11-2, with D uncertain. Looked up from germline, CDR1 is SGHAT and CDR2 is FQNNGV. This CDR3 spans 14 amino acids. Trimming took 2 bases from V and 4 from J, leaving 9 bases between them.